The rows below give T cell receptor beta chains drawn from one sample of a study of T cell repertoires in cytomegalovirus infection. Their recognized antigens are unknown. From the reads, TCRdb called clonotypes with MiXCR, one entry per CDR3 protein. The repertoire includes 550,000 to 700,000 distinct CDR3 sequences, 40% of them detected once, and 48% sits in the top ten. Here the sequenced sample was cultured PBMCs, taken from culture after CMV antigen stimulation. Receptors originate from a human donor in good health (CMV status not recorded). Some clones in this sample may be carry-over from other donors' samples. Each CDR3 is given with its conserved first and last residue. A D gene is named only where the DNA matches it firmly. The size of a clone is reported for some rows only, either as once, few or many, or as a class for expanded clones.

17	TRBJ2-7	few	.	TRBV6-2/TRBV6-3	TGTGCCAGCAGTTACTCGGGGGCCCGACCGGGGGGCTACGAGCAGTACTTC	CASSYSGARPGGYEQYF
11	TRBJ2-1	few	.	TRBV7-2	TGTGCCAGCAGCCACGTATGGGAGCAGTTCTTC	CASSHVWEQFF
13	TRBJ1-1	many	.	TRBV7-2	TGTGCCAGCAGCTTTCTTGGGAGCCCTGAAGCTTTCTTT	CASSFLGSPEAFF
17	TRBJ2-3	few	.	TRBV4-1	TGCGCCAGCAGCCAAGATGAATCGTGGGGGGGCCTGGATACGCAGTATTTT	CASSQDESWGGLDTQYF
13	TRBJ2-7	.	TRBD2	TRBV6-5	TGTGCCAGCAGATTCGGGGGGGCCCTCGAGCAGTACTTC	CASRFGGALEQYF
14	TRBJ1-1	few	.	TRBV7-9	TGTGCCAGCAGCTTCAGGGGTGGTGTCACTGAAGCTTTCTTT	CASSFRGGVTEAFF
14	TRBJ1-5	many	.	TRBV7-9	TGTGCCAGCAGCTTAGGGGGTCGGGAGCAGCCCCAGCATTTT	CASSLGGREQPQHF
15	TRBJ1-2	.	TRBD1	TRBV7-8	TGTGCCAGCAGCTCAGACAGGGTTTCTAACTATGGCTACACCTTC	CASSSDRVSNYGYTF
16	TRBJ1-2	few	.	TRBV7-2	TGTGCCAGCAGACCCGGGACATTCGGGGGGATCTATGGCTACACCTTC	CASRPGTFGGIYGYTF
16	TRBJ2-1	.	TRBD2	TRBV5-1	TGCGCCAGCAGCTTGCAACCTAGCGGGGGGAGCAATGAGCAGTTCTTC	CASSLQPSGGSNEQFF
16	TRBJ2-1	.	.	TRBV7-2	TGTGCCAGCATCCCGGTCCGCGGGCGAGTTCCCGATGAGCAGTTCTTC	CASIPVRGRVPDEQFF
12	TRBJ2-5	few	.	TRBV7-8	TGTGCCAGCAGCCCTCGGGTAGAGACCCAGTACTTC	CASSPRVETQYF
12	TRBJ1-1	.	.	TRBV12-3/TRBV12-4	TGTGCCAGCAGTTTGTTCCCGACTGAAGCTTTCTTT	CASSLFPTEAFF
16	TRBJ2-1	.	TRBD1	TRBV5-1	TGCGCCAGCAGCTTGATGCCCGGGACAGGGTTCAATGAGCAGTTCTTC	CASSLMPGTGFNEQFF
19	TRBJ2-5	.	TRBD1	TRBV7-2	TGTGCCAGCAGCCACGGACAGGGGGCCCCGATAGTGTGGCAAGAGACCCAGTACTTC	CASSHGQGAPIVWQETQYF
16	TRBJ1-1	few	.	TRBV4-3	TGCGCCAGCAGCCAAGATAGCGGAGAGGGGAACACTGAAGCTTTCTTT	CASSQDSGEGNTEAFF
13	TRBJ1-4	few	.	TRBV28	TGTGCCAGCAGTTTTAGAGGGTTAGAAAAACTGTTTTTT	CASSFRGLEKLFF
14	TRBJ2-7	once	.	TRBV5-1	TGCGCCAGCAGCTTGGGCGGCATCTCCTACGAGCAGTACTTC	CASSLGGISYEQYF
12	TRBJ2-1	few	.	TRBV11-2	TGTGCCAGCAGCTTAGACAGGAGCGAGCAGTTCTTC	CASSLDRSEQFF
13	TRBJ2-1	.	.	TRBV7-2	TGTGCCAGCAGCTTAGCCTGGGCTAATGAGCAGTTCTTC	CASSLAWANEQFF
15	TRBJ2-5	.	TRBD1	TRBV7-8	TGTGCCAGCAGCTTAGGGGGACAGGGCGAAGAGACCCAGTACTTC	CASSLGGQGEETQYF
17	TRBJ2-5	many	.	TRBV7-8	TGTGCCAGCAGCTTATCGGGGGGCCTGTTTCGGGGAGAGACCCAGTACTTC	CASSLSGGLFRGETQYF
22	TRBJ2-5	few	TRBD2	TRBV4-1	TGCGCCAGCAGCCGAAAAGGGACCGTGACTAGCGGGGGCGATTGGTACCAAGAGACCCAGTACTTC	CASSRKGTVTSGGDWYQETQYF
11	TRBJ1-1	.	.	TRBV5-5	TGTGCCAGCAGCTCATATATTGAAGCTTTCTTT	CASSSYIEAFF
14	TRBJ2-2	.	.	TRBV2	TGTGCCAGCAGTGTGCTGGGCACCACCGGGGAGCTGTTTTTT	CASSVLGTTGELFF
12	TRBJ2-5	.	.	TRBV27	TGTGCCAGTACGGGCCCCAAAGAGACCCAGTACTTC	CASTGPKETQYF
15	TRBJ2-7	.	TRBD2	TRBV6-6	TGTGCCAGTAAGGGGGACAGCGGGGGGTCCTACGAGCAGTACTTC	CASKGDSGGSYEQYF
15	TRBJ1-5	.	.	TRBV7-2	TGTGCCAGCAGCCCCGTTAGGCTAGACAATCAGCCCCAGCATTTT	CASSPVRLDNQPQHF
13	TRBJ1-1	.	.	TRBV12-3/TRBV12-4	TGTGCCAGCAGTTTTGTTTCTCCCACTGAAGCTTTCTTT	CASSFVSPTEAFF
13	TRBJ1-1	.	.	TRBV2	TGTGCCAGCCGGGAGAGTACAGGCCCCGTAGCTTTCTTT	CASRESTGPVAFF
15	TRBJ2-3	.	TRBD2	TRBV11-2	TGTGCCAGCAGCCCGGGGACTAGCGTTGGAGATACGCAGTATTTT	CASSPGTSVGDTQYF
15	TRBJ1-1	many	TRBD1	TRBV7-2	TGTGCCAGCAGCGGGCGGGACAGGGCAAACACTGAAGCTTTCTTT	CASSGRDRANTEAFF
17	TRBJ2-1	.	TRBD2	TRBV11-2	TGTGCCAGCAGCTTAGTATGGCTAGCGGGAGGGTCCAATGAGCAGTTCTTC	CASSLVWLAGGSNEQFF
16	TRBJ2-3	.	TRBD1	TRBV4-1	TGCGCCAGCAGCCCCATGGACAGGGCAGTAACAGATACGCAGTATTTT	CASSPMDRAVTDTQYF
16	TRBJ2-3	.	TRBD2	TRBV12-3/TRBV12-4	TGTGCCAGCAGTTCCATGACTAGCTCCTACACAGATACGCAGTATTTT	CASSSMTSSYTDTQYF
15	TRBJ2-5	.	TRBD2	TRBV7-2	TGTGCCAGCAGCTTAATTGGACTAGTCGCAGAGACCCAGTACTTC	CASSLIGLVAETQYF
12	TRBJ2-7	.	.	TRBV7-9	TGTGCCAGCAGCTTGGAAGTCTACGAGCAGTACTTC	CASSLEVYEQYF
15	TRBJ1-6	many	TRBD1	TRBV7-2	TGTGCCAGCAGCTGGGGACAGGCAGATAATTCACCCCTCCACTTT	CASSWGQADNSPLHF
15	TRBJ2-7	.	TRBD2	TRBV7-2	TGTGCCAGCAGCCTTACTAGCGGGAATGCCTACGAGCAGTACTTC	CASSLTSGNAYEQYF
14	TRBJ2-6	few	.	TRBV6-4	TGTGCCCCACGCCGGGCCACGGGGGCCAACGTCCTGACTTTC	CAPRRATGANVLTF
16	TRBJ2-5	few	.	TRBV7-2	TGTGCCAGCAGCTTAGGTAGCGTAATTCTCCAAGAGACCCAGTACTTC	CASSLGSVILQETQYF
16	TRBJ2-3	.	TRBD2	TRBV27	TGTGCCAGCAGTTTATCACTAGCGGTGCGCACAGATACGCAGTATTTT	CASSLSLAVRTDTQYF
15	TRBJ1-1	.	.	TRBV7-6	TGTGCCAGCAGCTTTGGCAGGGTTGGCAACACTGAAGCTTTCTTT	CASSFGRVGNTEAFF
14	TRBJ1-5	.	.	TRBV14	TGTGCCAGCAGCCGTGCAGGTGTCGATCAGCCCCAGCATTTT	CASSRAGVDQPQHF
16	TRBJ1-1	.	.	TRBV4-1	TGCGCCAGCAGCCGGTCGGCCTCCCGGGAGGACACTGAAGCTTTCTTT	CASSRSASREDTEAFF
13	TRBJ1-2	many	TRBD1	TRBV7-2	TGTGCCAGCAGCCCCACAGGGGAGGATGGCTACACCTTC	CASSPTGEDGYTF
14	TRBJ2-7	few	TRBD2	TRBV27	TGTGCCAGCAGTAGGAGTAGCGGGAGGAGAGAGCAGTACTTC	CASSRSSGRREQYF
14	TRBJ2-7	many	.	TRBV7-6	TGTGCCAGCAGCCCAGACTCGAGCTCCTACGAGCAGTACTTC	CASSPDSSSYEQYF